The clone carrying this TCR beta chain appeared a few times. Its matching antigen is unknown. Researchers reported sorting CD4+ naive, central memory, regulatory and stem cell-like memory cells via CD45RO/CCR7/CD25/CD127/CD95/CD27. These data are taken from a study of beta chain features in type 1 diabetes. General study findings and limits: It was among patients, rather than healthy donors, that naive, central memory and Treg TCRB repertoires appeared more similar.

Trimming cost V 4 bases and J 2 bases; bases outside gene matches: 4. The germline V gene has CDR1 SGDLS and CDR2 YYNGEE. This CDR3 region has 16 residues. The sequenced template was cDNA made from the entire isolated RNA. TCRdb's table, derived via immunoSEQ multiplex PCR, lists solely in-frame clones and lacks some. The sample consists of about 150,000 clones, about 8.5% of them appearing once. This TCR derives from a man aged 18 to 30 in good health. The specimen sequenced was central memory CD4+ T cells from blood. The chain recombines TRBV9 with TRBJ2-3, with 13 nucleotides matching TRBD2. The CDR3 loop reads CASSTTSGRLTDTQYF. CDR3 DNA sequence: TGTGCCAGCAGCACGACTAGCGGGAGGCTCACAGATACGCAGTATTTT.